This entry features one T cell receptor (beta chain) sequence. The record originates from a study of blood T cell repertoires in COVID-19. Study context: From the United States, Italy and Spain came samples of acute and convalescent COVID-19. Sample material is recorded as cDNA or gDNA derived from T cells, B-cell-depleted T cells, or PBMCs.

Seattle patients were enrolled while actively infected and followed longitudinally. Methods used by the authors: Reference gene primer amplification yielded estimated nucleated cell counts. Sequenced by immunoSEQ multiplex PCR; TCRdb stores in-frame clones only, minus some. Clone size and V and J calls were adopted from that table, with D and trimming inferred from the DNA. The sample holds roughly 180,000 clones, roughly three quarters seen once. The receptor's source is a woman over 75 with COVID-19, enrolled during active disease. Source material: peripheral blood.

In DNA, the CDR3 is TGTGCCAGCAGTGGCATAGGCACAGATACGCAGTATTTT. Protein product: CASSGIGTDTQYF. The chain employs TRBV2 and TRBJ2-3; D unclear. Germline V gene lookup returns CDR1 SNHLY and CDR2 FYNNEI. The CDR3 totals 13 residues. V was cut by 4 bases and J by 1 base, with 6 bases left in between.